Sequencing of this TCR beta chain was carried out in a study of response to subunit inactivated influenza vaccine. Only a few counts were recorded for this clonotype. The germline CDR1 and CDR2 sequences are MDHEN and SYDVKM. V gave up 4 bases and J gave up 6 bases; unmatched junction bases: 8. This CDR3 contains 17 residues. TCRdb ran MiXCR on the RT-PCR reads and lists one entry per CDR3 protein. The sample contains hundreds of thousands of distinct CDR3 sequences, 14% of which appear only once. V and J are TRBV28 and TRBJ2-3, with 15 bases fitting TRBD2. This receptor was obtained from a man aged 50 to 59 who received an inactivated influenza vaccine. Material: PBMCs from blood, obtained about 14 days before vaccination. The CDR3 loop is CASSSPGLAGGWDTQYF. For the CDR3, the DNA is TGTGCCAGCAGTTCCCCGGGACTAGCGGGGGGTTGGGATACGCAGTATTTT. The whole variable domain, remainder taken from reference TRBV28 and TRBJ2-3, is DVKVTQSSRYLVKRTGEKVFLECVQDMDHENMFWYRQDPGLGLRLIYFSYDVKMKEKGDIPEGYSVSREKKERFSLILESASTNQTSMYLCASSSPGLAGGWDTQYFGPGTRLTVL.